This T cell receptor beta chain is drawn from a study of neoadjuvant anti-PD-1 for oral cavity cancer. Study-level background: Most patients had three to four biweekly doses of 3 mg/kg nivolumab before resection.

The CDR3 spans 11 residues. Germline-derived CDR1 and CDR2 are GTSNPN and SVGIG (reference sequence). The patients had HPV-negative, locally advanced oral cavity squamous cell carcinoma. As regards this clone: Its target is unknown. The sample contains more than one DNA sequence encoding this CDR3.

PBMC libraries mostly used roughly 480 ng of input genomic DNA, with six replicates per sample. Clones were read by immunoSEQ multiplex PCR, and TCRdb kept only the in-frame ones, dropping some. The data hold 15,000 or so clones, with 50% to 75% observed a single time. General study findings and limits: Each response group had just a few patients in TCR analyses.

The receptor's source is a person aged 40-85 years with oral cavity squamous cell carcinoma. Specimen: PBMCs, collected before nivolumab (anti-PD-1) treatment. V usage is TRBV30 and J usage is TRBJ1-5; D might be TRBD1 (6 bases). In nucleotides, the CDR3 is TGTGCTAGCGGGACATTATGGCCCCAGCATTTT. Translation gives CASGTLWPQHF.